Listed below are T cell receptor beta chains from one sample, sequenced in a study of identifying expanded T cells in peripheral blood. Generated by immunoSEQ multiplex PCR, the TCRdb table keeps only in-frame clones and is missing some. The sample contains roughly 96,000 clones, roughly 88% of which appear only once. Source material: blood. Every receptor here comes from a person aged 18-70 years in good health. Each CDR3 is given with its conserved first and last residue. Fields, in order: CDR3 DNA, CDR3 protein, V gene, D gene, clone size, J gene. D genes are given only for firm matches. A clone size is listed for some rows: how often the clone was seen (once, few, many), or a class if it is expanded.

DNA: TGTGCCAGCAGCTTAATTCGTCGGGAGGGCTCTGGAAACACCATATATTTT; CDR3: CASSLIRREGSGNTIYF; V: TRBV7-2; D: .; size: .; J: TRBJ1-3
DNA: TGCAGTGCTAGGTACCAAGAGACCCAGTACTTC; CDR3: CSARYQETQYF; V: TRBV20-1; D: .; size: .; J: TRBJ2-5
DNA: TGTGCCAGCTCGGGACAGGGGGGTGAAAAACTGTTTTTT; CDR3: CASSGQGGEKLFF; V: TRBV6-6; D: TRBD1; size: .; J: TRBJ1-4
DNA: TGTGCCAGCAGCGTAGAGCATCGCCCCGTAACTGAAGCTTTCTTT; CDR3: CASSVEHRPVTEAFF; V: TRBV9; D: .; size: .; J: TRBJ1-1
DNA: TGCGCCAGCAGCCAAGATACAGGGAGCCTGACGGATTCACCCCTCCACTTT; CDR3: CASSQDTGSLTDSPLHF; V: TRBV4-1; D: .; size: few; J: TRBJ1-6
DNA: TGTGCCAGCAGCTTAGGGGGCGGGGGCCACCAAGAGACCCAGTACTTC; CDR3: CASSLGGGGHQETQYF; V: TRBV7-7; D: .; size: once; J: TRBJ2-5
DNA: TGTGCCAGCAGCGCGGGGGGCGCGGGTCAGCCCCAGCATTTT; CDR3: CASSAGGAGQPQHF; V: TRBV7-9; D: .; size: once; J: TRBJ1-5
DNA: TGTGCCAGCTCACAGAGGCGGGCAGGCGGAGATACGCAGTATTTT; CDR3: CASSQRRAGGDTQYF; V: TRBV18; D: .; size: .; J: TRBJ2-3
DNA: TGTGCCAGCAGCCCTCGGGAGGCCCCCTACAATGAGCAGTTCTTC; CDR3: CASSPREAPYNEQFF; V: TRBV5-5; D: TRBD2; size: .; J: TRBJ2-1
DNA: TGTGCCAGCAGGCCCCACGGGAAGGGGAAAGAGACCCAGTACTTC; CDR3: CASRPHGKGKETQYF; V: TRBV27; D: .; size: once; J: TRBJ2-5
DNA: TGTGCCAGTAGTATAAGTCTATTCCACGTCACTTATCAGCCCCAGCATTTT; CDR3: CASSISLFHVTYQPQHF; V: TRBV19; D: .; size: .; J: TRBJ1-5
DNA: TGCAGCGTCCCACGGGGCGAATCCTACACCTTC; CDR3: CSVPRGESYTF; V: TRBV29-1; D: .; size: .; J: TRBJ1-2